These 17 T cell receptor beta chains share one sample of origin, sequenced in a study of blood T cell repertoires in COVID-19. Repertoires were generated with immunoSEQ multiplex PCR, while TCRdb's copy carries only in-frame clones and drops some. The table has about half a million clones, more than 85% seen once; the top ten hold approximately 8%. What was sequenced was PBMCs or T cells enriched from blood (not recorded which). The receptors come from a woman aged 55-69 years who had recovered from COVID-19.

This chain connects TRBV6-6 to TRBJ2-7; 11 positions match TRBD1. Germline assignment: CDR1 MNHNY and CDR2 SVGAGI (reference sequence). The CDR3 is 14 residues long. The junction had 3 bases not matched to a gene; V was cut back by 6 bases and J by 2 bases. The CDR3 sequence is CASSGQGATYEQYV. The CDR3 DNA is TGTGCCAGCAGCGGACAGGGGGCAACCTACGAGCAGTACGTC.

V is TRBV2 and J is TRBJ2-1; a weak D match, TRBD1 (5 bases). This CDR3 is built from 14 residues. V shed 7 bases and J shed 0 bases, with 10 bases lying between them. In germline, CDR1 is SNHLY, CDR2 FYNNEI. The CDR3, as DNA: TGTGCCAGCACCAGGGTTAGCTCCTACAATGAGCAGTTCTTC. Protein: CASTRVSSYNEQFF.

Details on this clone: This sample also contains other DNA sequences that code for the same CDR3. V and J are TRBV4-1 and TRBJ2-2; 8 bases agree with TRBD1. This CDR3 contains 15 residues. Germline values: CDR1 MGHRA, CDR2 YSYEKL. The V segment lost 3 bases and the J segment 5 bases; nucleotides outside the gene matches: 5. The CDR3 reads CASSQGTGVTGELFF. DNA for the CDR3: TGCGCCAGCAGCCAGGGGACAGGTGTGACCGGGGAGCTGTTTTTT.

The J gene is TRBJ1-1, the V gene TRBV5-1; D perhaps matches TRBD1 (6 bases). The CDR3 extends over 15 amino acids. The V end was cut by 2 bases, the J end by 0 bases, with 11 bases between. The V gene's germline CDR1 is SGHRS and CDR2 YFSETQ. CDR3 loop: CASSLQGQVNTEAFF. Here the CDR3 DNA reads TGCGCCAGCAGCTTACAGGGACAAGTGAACACTGAAGCTTTCTTT.

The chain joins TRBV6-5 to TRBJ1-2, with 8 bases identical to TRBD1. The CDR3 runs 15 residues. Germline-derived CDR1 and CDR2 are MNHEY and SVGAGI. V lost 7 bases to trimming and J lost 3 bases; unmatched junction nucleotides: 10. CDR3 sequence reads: CASTQGTGIDYGYTF. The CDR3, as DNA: TGTGCCAGCACCCAAGGGACAGGAATCGACTATGGCTACACCTTC.

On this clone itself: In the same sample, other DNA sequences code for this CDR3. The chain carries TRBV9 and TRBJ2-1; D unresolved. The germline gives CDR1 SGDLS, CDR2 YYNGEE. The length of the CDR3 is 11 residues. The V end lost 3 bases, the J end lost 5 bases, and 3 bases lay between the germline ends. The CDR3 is CASSADNEQFF. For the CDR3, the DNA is TGTGCCAGCAGCGCCGACAATGAGCAGTTCTTC. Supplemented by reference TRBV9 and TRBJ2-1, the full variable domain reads DSGVTQTPKHLITATGQRVTLRCSPRSGDLSVYWYQQSLDQGLQFLIQYYNGEERAKGNILERFSAQQFPDLHSELNLSSLELGDSALYFCASSADNEQFFGPGTRLTVL.

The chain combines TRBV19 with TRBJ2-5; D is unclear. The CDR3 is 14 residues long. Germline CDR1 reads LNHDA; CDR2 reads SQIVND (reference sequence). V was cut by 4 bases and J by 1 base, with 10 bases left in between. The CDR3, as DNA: TGTGCCAGTAGTAACAAAGTTCGCCAAGAGACCCAGTACTTC. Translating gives CASSNKVRQETQYF.

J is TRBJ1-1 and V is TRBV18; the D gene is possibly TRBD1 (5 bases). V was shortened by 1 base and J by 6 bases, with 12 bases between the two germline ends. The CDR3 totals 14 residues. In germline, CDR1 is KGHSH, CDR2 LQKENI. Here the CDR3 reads CASSPQEGMSEAFF. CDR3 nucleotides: TGTGCCAGCTCACCACAGGAGGGGATGTCTGAAGCTTTCTTT.

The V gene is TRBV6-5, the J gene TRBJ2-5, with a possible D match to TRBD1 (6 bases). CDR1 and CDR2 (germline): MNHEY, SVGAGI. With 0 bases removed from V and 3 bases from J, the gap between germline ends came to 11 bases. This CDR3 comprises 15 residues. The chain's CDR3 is CASSYSGTSEETQYF. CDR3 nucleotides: TGTGCCAGCAGTTACTCGGGGACATCCGAAGAGACCCAGTACTTC.

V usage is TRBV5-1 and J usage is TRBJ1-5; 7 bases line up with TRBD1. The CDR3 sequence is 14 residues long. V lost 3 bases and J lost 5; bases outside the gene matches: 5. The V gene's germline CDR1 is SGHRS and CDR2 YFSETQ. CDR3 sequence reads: CASSSGTDDQPQHF. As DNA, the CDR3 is TGCGCCAGCAGCTCCGGGACAGACGATCAGCCCCAGCATTTT.

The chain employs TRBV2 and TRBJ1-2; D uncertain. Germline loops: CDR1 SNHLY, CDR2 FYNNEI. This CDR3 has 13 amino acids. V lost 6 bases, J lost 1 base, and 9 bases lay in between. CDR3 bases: TGTGCCAGCAGCGCCGGGATTAACTATGGCTACACCTTC. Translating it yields CASSAGINYGYTF.

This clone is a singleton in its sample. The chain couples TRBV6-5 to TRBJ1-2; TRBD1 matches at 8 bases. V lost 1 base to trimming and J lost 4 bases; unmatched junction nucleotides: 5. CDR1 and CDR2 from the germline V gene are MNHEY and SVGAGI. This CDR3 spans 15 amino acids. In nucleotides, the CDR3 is TGTGCCAGCAGTTACTTGGCAGGGGGCGGCTATGGCTACACCTTC. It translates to CASSYLAGGGYGYTF.

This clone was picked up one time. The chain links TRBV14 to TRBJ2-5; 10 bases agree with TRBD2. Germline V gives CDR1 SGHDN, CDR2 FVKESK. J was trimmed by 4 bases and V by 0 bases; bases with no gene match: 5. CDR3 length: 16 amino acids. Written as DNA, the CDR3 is TGTGCCAGCAGCCAAGATCTGGGACTAGCGATAGAGACCCAGTACTTC. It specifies CASSQDLGLAIETQYF.

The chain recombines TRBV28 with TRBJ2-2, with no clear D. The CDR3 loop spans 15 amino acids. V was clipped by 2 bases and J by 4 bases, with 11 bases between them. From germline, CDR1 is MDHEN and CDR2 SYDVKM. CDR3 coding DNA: TGTGCCAGCAGTTTAACCCCTTGGGCCACCGGGGAGCTGTTTTTT. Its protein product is CASSLTPWATGELFF.

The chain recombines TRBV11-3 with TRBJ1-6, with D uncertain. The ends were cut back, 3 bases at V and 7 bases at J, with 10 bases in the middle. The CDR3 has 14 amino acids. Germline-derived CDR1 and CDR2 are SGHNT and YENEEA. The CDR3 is CASSFSGENSPLHF. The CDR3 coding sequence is TGTGCCAGCAGCTTTAGTGGGGAGAATTCACCCCTCCACTTT.

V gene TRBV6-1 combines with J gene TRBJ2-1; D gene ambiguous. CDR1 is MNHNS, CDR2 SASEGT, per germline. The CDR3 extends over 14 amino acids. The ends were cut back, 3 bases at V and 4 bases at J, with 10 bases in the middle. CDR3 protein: CASSDSAKYNEQFF. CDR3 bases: TGTGCCAGCAGTGACAGCGCTAAATACAATGAGCAGTTCTTC.

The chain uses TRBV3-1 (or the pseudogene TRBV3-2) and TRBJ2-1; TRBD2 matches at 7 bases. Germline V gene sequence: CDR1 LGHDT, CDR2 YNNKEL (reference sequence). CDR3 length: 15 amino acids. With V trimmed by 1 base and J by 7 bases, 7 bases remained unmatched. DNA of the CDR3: TGTGCCAGCAGCCAAGGGGAGGGTGGTCGAAATGAGCAGTTCTTC. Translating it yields CASSQGEGGRNEQFF.